Below are 15 T cell receptor beta chains sequenced from a single sample in a study of shared clonotypes between healthy human individuals. Data came from immunoSEQ multiplex PCR; TCRdb stores just in-frame clones and leaves some out. The table has under 600,000 clones, roughly 98% seen once. Positive CCR7 selection of CD45RO-negative cells yielded the naive CD8 cells, and terminally differentiated effector memory CD45RA+ cells were excluded. The specimen was naive CD8+ T cells sorted from blood. The receptor source for this set is a man in his thirties or forties in good health.

The chain carries TRBV7-2 and TRBJ2-5; TRBD2 matches at 10 bases. After removal of 3 bases from V and 2 bases from J, the junction contained 9 bases not matched to a gene. The CDR3 has 17 residues. Germline CDR1 SGHTA, CDR2 FQGNSA. The CDR3 coding sequence is TGTGCCAGCAGCTTCACCCCTAGCGGGAGTTGGCAAGAGACCCAGTACTTC. Its translation is CASSFTPSGSWQETQYF.

The rearrangement joins TRBV14 to TRBJ2-1, with D unresolved. Between the trimmed V and J ends, which lost 1 base and 8 bases, there was a span of 12 bases. The CDR3 length is 14 residues. Germline lookup yields CDR1 SGHDN and CDR2 FVKESK. CDR3 protein: CASSQVWLPDEQFF. CDR3 bases: TGTGCCAGCAGCCAAGTTTGGCTTCCAGATGAGCAGTTCTTC.

The chain couples TRBV5-1 to TRBJ2-7, with 7 bases matching TRBD1. CDR1 is SGHRS and CDR2 is YFSETQ in the germline V gene. CDR3 length: 13 amino acids. Trimming at V came to 2 bases and at J to 5 bases, leaving 4 bases not matched to a gene. The CDR3 coding sequence is TGCGCCAGCAGCTTAACAGGGGCACACGAGCAGTACTTC. Protein product: CASSLTGAHEQYF.

As DNA, the CDR3 is TGTGCCAGCAGCGCCCTAGCGGGAGGGTACAATGAGCAGTTCTTC. Translation gives CASSALAGGYNEQFF. The V and J genes are TRBV6-1 and TRBJ2-1; 12 bases line up with TRBD2. Germline values: CDR1 MNHNS, CDR2 SASEGT. The V and J ends lost 6 bases and 4 bases, in that order; junction bases with no gene match: 4. The CDR3 loop spans 15 amino acids.

Note on this clone: At one end the junction does not follow the germline gene, possibly because of a read error. The J gene is TRBJ2-7, the V gene TRBV29-1, with 11 bases identical to TRBD1. The CDR3 is made up of 13 amino acids. Germline V gives CDR1 SQVTM, CDR2 ANQGSEA. This chain's CDR3 is CSVEGQGANEQYF. In nucleotides, the CDR3 is TGCAGCGTCGAAGGACAGGGGGCAAACGAGCAGTACTTC.

The rearrangement links TRBV6-5 to TRBJ1-5; TRBD1 agrees at 8 bases. The V and J ends lost 6 bases and 7 bases, in that order; junction bases with no gene match: 11. The germline V gene has CDR1 MNHEY and CDR2 SVGAGI. The CDR3 runs to 15 residues. The CDR3 nucleotides are TGTGCCAGCAGCTCCAGGGGGCTTAGGGAGCAGCCCCAGCATTTT. It encodes CASSSRGLREQPQHF.

The chain is built from TRBV5-1 and TRBJ1-5; tentatively, D is TRBD1 (6 bases). This CDR3 comprises 15 residues. Between the trimmed V and J ends, which lost 0 bases and 2 bases, there was a span of 9 bases. Germline CDR1 reads SGHRS; CDR2 reads YFSETQ. The CDR3 DNA reads TGCGCCAGCAGCTTGGGACAGGCGGGCAATCAGCCCCAGCATTTT. It is translated as CASSLGQAGNQPQHF. The full variable domain, with the rest looked up from reference TRBV5-1 and TRBJ1-5, is KAGVTQTPRYLIKTRGQQVTLSCSPISGHRSVSWYQQTPGQGLQFLFEYFSETQRNKGNFPGRFSGRQFSNSRSEMNVSTLELGDSALYLCASSLGQAGNQPQHFGDGTRLSIL.

The rearrangement uses TRBV10-2 and TRBJ2-3; no clear D. The ends were cut back, 7 bases at V and 2 bases at J, with 16 bases in the middle. The germline V gene has CDR1 WSHSY and CDR2 SAAADI. The length of the CDR3 is 15 residues. The chain's CDR3 is CASNPGLVYTDTQYF. The CDR3 nucleotides read TGCGCCAGCAACCCAGGTTTGGTATACACAGATACGCAGTATTTT.

About this clone itself: This may come from a read error, since a much larger clone is one base off. The chain employs TRBV5-8 and TRBJ2-7; D is uncertain. Germline V gene data show CDR1 as SGHTS and CDR2 as YDEGEE. The CDR3 is 12 residues long. V was trimmed by 4 bases and J by 3 bases, leaving 8 bases between them. Written as DNA, the CDR3 is TGTGCCAGCAGCATGGACGGCTACGAGCAGTACTTC. Encoded protein: CASSMDGYEQYF.

J is TRBJ2-3 and V is TRBV2; D is uncertain. The CDR3 has 13 residues. V lost 6 bases and J 6 bases, leaving 13 bases between the germline ends. Germline V CDR1 and CDR2: SNHLY, FYNNEI. CDR3 amino acids: CASRVYLEDTQYF. DNA for the CDR3: TGTGCCAGCAGGGTATACTTGGAGGATACGCAGTATTTT.

This clone was seen a single time. This sequence joins TRBV9 and TRBJ2-1, with 7 bases that match TRBD2. Germline CDR1 SGDLS, CDR2 YYNGEE. This CDR3 has 19 amino acids. Unmatched junction bases numbered 16, after V lost 0 bases and J lost 4 bases. The CDR3 here is CASSVAMGGERRHYNEQFF. The DNA of the CDR3 is TGTGCCAGCAGCGTAGCCATGGGAGGGGAGCGGCGCCATTACAATGAGCAGTTCTTC.

V is TRBV10-3 and J is TRBJ2-7, with 16 bases lining up with TRBD2. With 3 bases clipped from V and 3 bases from J, the junction kept 11 bases outside the gene matches. The CDR3 runs 19 residues. CDR1 is ENHRY and CDR2 is SYGVKD in the germline V gene. The CDR3 coding sequence is TGTGCCATCAGTGAAGTCGTGGGGACTAGCGGGAGGGTAAACTACGAGCAGTACTTC. Translated: CAISEVVGTSGRVNYEQYF.

The chain combines TRBV2 with TRBJ1-3, with D possibly matching TRBD1 (6 bases). From germline, CDR1 is SNHLY and CDR2 FYNNEI. CDR3 length: 15 residues. Trimming left V 4 bases short and J 0 bases short, with 10 bases between. This chain's CDR3 is CASSGPGVSGNTIYF. The CDR3 region has the DNA TGTGCCAGCAGTGGCCCAGGGGTCTCTGGAAACACCATATATTTT.

The chain employs TRBV4-1 and TRBJ2-7; TRBD2 matches at 9 bases. CDR3 length: 17 amino acids. CDR1 and CDR2 from the germline V gene are MGHRA and YSYEKL. The ends lost 0 bases at V and 3 bases at J; junction bases unmatched: 9. The CDR3 bases are TGCGCCAGCAGCCAAGAATCCAATGGCGGGAGGGACTACGAGCAGTACTTC. Its protein is CASSQESNGGRDYEQYF.

In this sample, this clone turned up once. V gene TRBV29-1 combines with J gene TRBJ2-1, with 9 bases identical to TRBD1. CDR3 length: 17 amino acids. In germline, CDR1 is SQVTM, CDR2 ANQGSEA. The ends lost 6 bases at V and 5 bases at J; junction bases unmatched: 17. Written as DNA, the CDR3 is TGCAGCGTGGACCTTTCAGATCCGGGACAGGGTAACAATGAGCAGTTCTTC. The encoded protein is CSVDLSDPGQGNNEQFF.